This T cell receptor (beta chain) came from a study of cytomegalovirus exposure and HLA in healthy donors. On this clone itself: Its target is not known.

The CDR3 contains 15 residues. 13 Jbeta primers and 60 Vbeta primers were used for the PCR. Sequencing used immunoSEQ multiplex PCR; TCRdb keeps in-frame clones, though not all of them. The data hold 120,000 or so clones, with roughly 70% observed a single time. Study results and caveats: What was likely a sequencing artifact was a cluster of highly shared sequence variants.

The sequence was obtained from a woman aged 40-49 years in good health and CMV-seronegative. The chain links TRBV12-2 to TRBJ1-2; no DNA check was done on the table's D call, TRBD1. TRBV12-2 is noted as a pseudogene. Specimen: PBMCs. CDR3 sequence reads: CASRPKRDRVYGYTF. CDR3 nucleotide sequence: TGTGCAAGTCGCCCCAAGAGGGACAGGGTTTATGGCTACACCTTC.